This T cell receptor beta chain was observed in a study of cytomegalovirus exposure and HLA in healthy donors. General observations from the study: More than 150 TCR beta chains were listed as cytomegalovirus-associated. Rare TCR sequences predominated, though certain public TCRs were found in many donors.

The PCR was carried out with 60 Vbeta primers and 13 Jbeta primers. Profiled with immunoSEQ multiplex PCR; TCRdb holds only in-frame clones, not every one. Seen here are under 150,000 clones, roughly 85% observed once, and the top ten hold about 6.7%. Comment on this clone: Its target is not known.

Germline CDR1 reads MDHEN; CDR2 reads SYDVKM. V lost 6 bases, J lost 7 bases, and 15 bases lay in between. The length of the CDR3 is 13 residues. This TCR came from a woman in her 30s in good health and CMV-seropositive. The chain joins TRBV28 to TRBJ1-2; D is possibly TRBD1 (5 bases). Sequenced: PBMCs. The CDR3 reads CASSLSGQSGYTF. The CDR3 nucleotides are TGTGCCAGCAGCCTTTCAGGGCAGTCTGGCTACACCTTC.